Below are 12 T cell receptor beta chains sequenced from a single sample in a study of T cell repertoires in cytomegalovirus infection. TCRdb called the reads again in MiXCR, with one record for every CDR3 protein. The repertoire includes 700,000 to 900,000 distinct CDR3 sequences, just under 30% of them detected once, and about an eighth sits in the top ten. Their antigen targets remain unknown. The starting material was cultured CD8+ T cells from PBMCs, obtained from culture after CMV antigen stimulation. These receptors came from a human donor in good health (CMV status not recorded). Some clones in this sample may be carry-over from other donors' samples.

The rearrangement uses TRBV27 and TRBJ1-1; D remains ambiguous. CDR1 and CDR2 from the germline V gene are MNHEY and SMNVEV (reference sequence). Trimming pared 3 bases from V and 1 base from J, leaving 12 bases between. This CDR3 is built from 15 residues. DNA for the CDR3: TGTGCCAGCAGTTTGAGTGGAGTATCGAACACTGAAGCTTTCTTT. It encodes CASSLSGVSNTEAFF.

This clonotype has a count of ten or more. In nucleotides, the CDR3 is TGTGCCAGTAGTATTTCCCTGACAGGGGAAGGGCAGCCCCAGCATTTT. As protein: CASSISLTGEGQPQHF. The genes are TRBV19 and TRBJ1-5; TRBD1 matches 8 bases. CDR3 length equals 16 residues. Germline values: CDR1 LNHDA, CDR2 SQIVND (reference sequence). The trim removed 3 bases at V and 7 bases at J, leaving 11 bases unmatched.

This clonotype was seen only a few times. The rearrangement links TRBV4-2 to TRBJ1-5; D possibly corresponds to TRBD1 (6 bases). Trimming took 0 bases from V and 7 from J, leaving 13 bases between them. This CDR3 has 15 amino acids. CDR1 LGHNA and CDR2 YNFKEQ come from the germline V gene. The CDR3 is CASSQEHREYQPQHF. The DNA for the CDR3 is TGTGCCAGCAGCCAAGAGCACAGGGAATACCAGCCCCAGCATTTT.

The genes are TRBV7-9 and TRBJ1-5; D unclear. Deletions cut 1 base from V and 7 bases from J, with 8 bases between. Germline V gene data show CDR1 as SEHNR and CDR2 as FQNEAQ (reference sequence). This CDR3 spans 13 amino acids. CDR3 sequence reads: CASSLEFDQPQHF. The CDR3 bases are TGTGCCAGCAGCTTAGAGTTTGACCAGCCCCAGCATTTT.

In nucleotides, the CDR3 is TGCGCCAGCAGCCAAGTTCAGGGCGGTTCACCCCTCCACTTT. Amino acid sequence: CASSQVQGGSPLHF. This chain joins TRBV4-1 and TRBJ1-6, with a weak D call TRBD1 (5 bases). This CDR3 spans 14 amino acids. The germline gives CDR1 MGHRA, CDR2 YSYEKL. V was clipped by 1 base and J by 9 bases, with 10 bases between them.

The rearrangement links TRBV19 to TRBJ1-2, with TRBD1 matching over 12 bases. Germline assignment: CDR1 LNHDA and CDR2 SQIVND (reference sequence). The CDR3 is made up of 15 amino acids. With 5 bases clipped from V and 9 bases from J, the junction kept 10 bases outside the gene matches. CDR3 residues: CASSVGTGGAGSYTF. The DNA of the CDR3 is TGTGCCAGTAGTGTCGGGACAGGGGGCGCGGGGAGCTACACCTTC.

This clonotype turned up a few times. The V call is TRBV19, the J call TRBJ2-5; 10 positions match TRBD2. The length of the CDR3 is 15 residues. With 5 bases clipped from V and 1 base from J, the junction kept 4 bases outside the gene matches. Germline V gene lookup returns CDR1 LNHDA and CDR2 SQIVND (reference sequence). The CDR3 loop reads CASSASGGVQETQYF. The CDR3 DNA reads as TGTGCCAGTAGTGCAAGCGGGGGGGTCCAAGAGACCCAGTACTTC.

This clonotype has a handful of counts. The chain uses TRBV6-1 and TRBJ2-7; possibly TRBD1 for D (5 bases). Germline-derived CDR1 and CDR2 are MNHNS and SASEGT. This CDR3 comprises 12 residues. The germline V and J ends were trimmed by 4 bases and 2 bases, with 6 bases remaining between them. The CDR3 coding sequence is TGTGCCAGCAGTGCGGACACCTACGAGCAGTACTTC. Amino acids: CASSADTYEQYF.

The table lists this clonotype with a few counts. The rearrangement joins TRBV3-1 to TRBJ1-2; D not resolved. The CDR3 spans 16 residues. Trimming shortened V by 0 bases and J by 0 bases, and 11 bases separated the two germline ends. From germline, CDR1 is LGHDT and CDR2 YNNKEL (reference sequence). In DNA, the CDR3 is TGTGCCAGCAGCCAAGAACGATCGTGGGCTAACTATGGCTACACCTTC. Its protein product is CASSQERSWANYGYTF.

This chain joins TRBV7-9 and TRBJ2-3; 7 bases are a match to TRBD1. This CDR3 contains 14 residues. In germline, CDR1 is SEHNR, CDR2 FQNEAQ (reference sequence). J was trimmed by 4 bases and V by 3 bases; bases with no gene match: 4. CDR3 nucleotides: TGTGCCAGCAGCTTCGACAGGGTCCCAGATACGCAGTATTTT. Its translation is CASSFDRVPDTQYF.

This chain joins TRBV4-3 and TRBJ2-3; D may be TRBD2 (5 bases). The CDR3 spans 16 residues. V dropped 4 bases and J dropped 2 bases, with 16 bases sitting between them. The germline V gene has CDR1 LGHNA and CDR2 YSLEER. CDR3 amino acids: CASSPEGGSTTDTQYF. CDR3 sequence (DNA): TGCGCCAGCAGCCCTGAAGGAGGTTCTACCACAGATACGCAGTATTTT.

This clonotype was counted a few times. The rearrangement joins TRBV27 to TRBJ1-1, with TRBD1 as a possible D gene (6 bases). Germline V gene data show CDR1 as MNHEY and CDR2 as SMNVEV (reference sequence). The CDR3 totals 14 residues. Trimming removed 6 bases from V and 6 bases from J, with 17 bases in between. The CDR3 coding sequence is TGTGCCAGCAGCGACGGGTCAGGGGTGGCTGAAGCTTTCTTT. Translation gives CASSDGSGVAEAFF.